These T cell receptor beta chains were read from a single sample in a study of T-cell reconstitution after alpha-beta-depleted transplantation in children. MiXCR, applied by TCRdb to the PCR reads, yields one record per CDR3 protein. This sample has some 600,000 distinct CDR3 sequences, with 10% to 15% found just once. The material sequenced was PBMCs, mostly from graft donor cells, taken 360 days after TCRalphabeta/CD19-depleted stem cell transplant. The receptors were sampled from a male patient aged 10-17 years who had a stem cell transplant for acute myeloid leukemia, so the T cells may come from the graft donor. The CDR3 runs from the conserved cysteine through the conserved F or W. The order of the fields is D gene, J gene, V gene, CDR3 length, clone size, CDR3 protein, CDR3 DNA. The D gene is left open where the match is weak. Where a row states a size, it is once, few, many or the class of an expanded clone; other rows omit it.

NA TRBJ2-3 TRBV28 13 once CASSLRVWDTQYF TGTGCCAGCAGTTTACGCGTTTGGGATACGCAGTATTTT
NA TRBJ2-7 TRBV24-1 14 NA CATSAPTPAYEQYF TGTGCCACCAGTGCCCCAACCCCAGCGTACGAGCAGTACTTC
TRBD1 TRBJ1-1 TRBV10-3 15 few CAISERGTGNTEAFF TGTGCCATCAGTGAAAGGGGGACAGGGAACACTGAAGCTTTCTTT
NA TRBJ2-5 TRBV7-9 13 NA CASSLVVKETQYF TGTGCCAGCAGCTTAGTGGTGAAGGAGACCCAGTACTTC
TRBD1 TRBJ2-5 TRBV7-2 15 NA CASSLGGQEKETQYF TGTGCCAGCAGCTTGGGGGGACAGGAGAAAGAGACCCAGTACTTC
NA TRBJ2-1 TRBV7-2 13 many CASGWGAYNEQFF TGTGCCAGCGGTTGGGGCGCCTACAATGAGCAGTTCTTC
TRBD2 TRBJ2-3 TRBV28 15 NA CASSSGTSFTDTQYF TGTGCCAGCAGTTCAGGGACTAGCTTCACAGATACGCAGTATTTT
TRBD2 TRBJ2-2 TRBV9 17 NA CASSVVGLAANTGELFF TGTGCCAGCAGCGTAGTGGGACTAGCGGCGAACACCGGGGAGCTGTTTTTT
NA TRBJ2-7 TRBV18 15 NA CASSPLEWTFHEQYF TGTGCCAGCTCACCTCTGGAATGGACCTTCCACGAGCAGTACTTC
TRBD2 TRBJ2-5 TRBV5-6 15 few CASNFYRTGGETQYF TGTGCCAGCAACTTCTACAGGACGGGGGGAGAGACCCAGTACTTC
TRBD2 TRBJ2-1 TRBV29-1 18 NA CSVEDFASAGGAYNEQFF TGCAGCGTTGAAGATTTCGCCTCTGCGGGAGGAGCCTACAATGAGCAGTTCTTC
NA TRBJ2-7 TRBV28 14 many CASTFQGRPYEQYF TGTGCCAGCACCTTCCAGGGGCGGCCCTACGAGCAGTACTTC
TRBD2 TRBJ2-3 TRBV6-2/TRBV6-3 21 NA CASISWGRTSGRAPGTDTQYF TGTGCCAGCATCTCCTGGGGGAGGACTAGCGGGAGGGCCCCTGGCACAGATACGCAGTATTTT
TRBD1 TRBJ1-6 TRBV3-1 15 few CASSHGQGYNSPLHF TGTGCCAGCAGCCACGGACAGGGGTATAATTCACCCCTCCACTTT
NA TRBJ2-1 TRBV11-2 15 few CASSPNLQGRSEQFF TGTGCCAGCAGCCCAAATTTACAGGGTAGGAGTGAGCAGTTCTTC
NA TRBJ2-1 TRBV18 16 few CASSLVRGALYNEQFF TGTGCCAGCTCACTCGTACGGGGGGCCCTGTACAATGAGCAGTTCTTC
NA TRBJ2-2 TRBV7-2 16 few CASSLIGRSTTGELFF TGTGCCAGCAGCTTAATAGGGCGGAGTACCACCGGGGAGCTGTTTTTT
NA TRBJ2-3 TRBV29-1 14 NA CSVEDLAGTDTQYF TGCAGCGTTGAAGATTTAGCTGGCACAGATACGCAGTATTTT
TRBD1 TRBJ2-6 TRBV7-2 17 few CASSLPGQGAGANVLTF TGTGCCAGCAGCCTACCGGGACAGGGGGCTGGGGCCAACGTCCTGACTTTC
NA TRBJ2-1 TRBV10-3 13 many CAIGGGSYNEQFF TGTGCCATAGGGGGGGGCTCCTACAATGAGCAGTTCTTC
NA TRBJ1-6 TRBV2 14 many CASQGIGYNSPLHF TGTGCCAGCCAGGGGATCGGCTATAATTCACCCCTCCACTTT
NA TRBJ2-5 TRBV20-1 11 NA CSAGSPATQYF TGCAGTGCTGGATCCCCCGCGACCCAGTACTTC
NA TRBJ2-7 TRBV29-1 13 many CSVGTQSSYEQYF TGCAGCGTTGGTACACAGAGCTCCTACGAGCAGTACTTC
NA TRBJ1-5 TRBV7-2 14 many CASSPGGGGQPQHF TGTGCCAGCAGCCCTGGGGGGGGAGGACAGCCCCAGCATTTT
NA TRBJ2-2 TRBV20-1 14 NA CSARVGQITGELFF TGCAGTGCTAGAGTAGGCCAGATCACCGGGGAGCTGTTTTTT
TRBD1 TRBJ1-2 TRBV20-1 13 few CSASGGRGYGYTF TGCAGTGCTTCAGGGGGTCGTGGCTATGGCTACACCTTC
NA TRBJ2-7 TRBV19 14 many CASSMVSTEYEQYF TGTGCCAGTAGTATGGTTTCGACAGAATACGAGCAGTACTTC
NA TRBJ2-1 TRBV20-1 15 few CSAAPLGSSYNEQFF TGCAGTGCCGCCCCTTTAGGGAGCTCCTACAATGAGCAGTTCTTC
NA TRBJ1-5 TRBV5-5 14 NA CASSLVQGNQPQHF TGTGCCAGCAGCTTGGTACAGGGAAATCAGCCCCAGCATTTT
TRBD1 TRBJ2-1 TRBV27 16 few CATNPLGQGLYNEQFF TGTGCCACCAACCCCTTAGGACAGGGGCTCTACAATGAGCAGTTCTTC
NA TRBJ2-3 TRBV28 16 few CASSSRSTTTTDTQYF TGTGCCAGCAGTTCCCGATCGACTACCACCACAGATACGCAGTATTTT
TRBD2 TRBJ2-1 TRBV5-1 15 NA CASSLSTSGRVEQFF TGCGCCAGCAGCTTATCGACTAGCGGGAGGGTTGAGCAGTTCTTC
NA TRBJ2-7 TRBV4-3 16 few CASSQDPGHGDYEQYF TGCGCCAGCAGCCAAGATCCGGGGCACGGTGACTACGAGCAGTACTTC
TRBD1 TRBJ1-3 TRBV28 15 few CASSSFDRDGNTIYF TGTGCCAGCAGTTCCTTTGACAGGGATGGAAACACCATATATTTT
TRBD1 TRBJ2-1 TRBV6-2/TRBV6-3 15 NA CASSFRTGGLNEQFF TGTGCCAGCAGTTTCCGGACAGGGGGCCTGAATGAGCAGTTCTTC
TRBD2 TRBJ2-6 TRBV5-1 15 NA CASSLAGGGANVLTF TGCGCCAGCAGCTTGGCGGGGGGTGGGGCCAACGTCCTGACTTTC
TRBD2 TRBJ2-7 TRBV5-1 15 few CASSLAGGGPYEQYF TGCGCCAGCAGCTTGGCGGGGGGAGGTCCCTACGAGCAGTACTTC
NA TRBJ2-7 TRBV19 12 few CASRDGSYEQYF TGTGCCAGTAGGGACGGTTCCTACGAGCAGTACTTC
TRBD2 TRBJ2-7 TRBV12-3/TRBV12-4 19 many CASSPRTSGRYLGTYEQYF TGTGCCAGCAGTCCTAGGACTAGCGGGAGATATCTAGGTACCTACGAGCAGTACTTC
NA TRBJ2-7 TRBV29-1 13 many CSVGQPYTYEQYF TGCAGCGTTGGTCAGCCGTATACCTACGAGCAGTACTTC
NA TRBJ1-4 TRBV6-2/TRBV6-3 15 few CASSHIGTQGEKLFF TGTGCCAGCAGTCACATCGGGACCCAAGGAGAAAAACTGTTTTTT
NA TRBJ1-2 TRBV15 15 few CATSSGTGTPYGYTF TGTGCCACCAGCAGCGGTACCGGGACCCCTTATGGCTACACCTTC
NA TRBJ2-2 TRBV12-3/TRBV12-4 16 NA CASTTRDGANTGELFF TGTGCCAGCACCACCCGGGACGGTGCAAACACCGGGGAGCTGTTTTTT
NA TRBJ2-7 TRBV19 15 few CANSDTQEGAYEQYF TGTGCCAACTCGGACACACAGGAGGGGGCCTACGAGCAGTACTTC
TRBD2 TRBJ2-1 TRBV11-3 15 few CASSLASGFYNEQFF TGTGCCAGCAGCTTAGCTAGCGGGTTTTACAATGAGCAGTTCTTC
NA TRBJ1-4 TRBV6-2/TRBV6-3 13 NA CAIRDGVGEKLFF TGTGCCATCCGCGACGGGGTTGGGGAAAAACTGTTTTTT
NA TRBJ2-5 TRBV4-3 15 few CASSQDSQVLETQYF TGCGCCAGCAGCCAAGATTCGCAGGTCTTGGAGACCCAGTACTTC
NA TRBJ2-7 TRBV29-1 12 NA CSTLGGSYEQYF TGCAGCACCCTGGGCGGTTCCTACGAGCAGTACTTC
TRBD2 TRBJ2-7 TRBV13 15 NA CASSSGREPYYEQYF TGTGCCAGCAGCTCCGGGCGGGAGCCATACTACGAGCAGTACTTC
TRBD2 TRBJ2-1 TRBV11-2 20 few CASSRPGLAGGEGSYNEQFF TGTGCCAGCAGTCGACCGGGACTAGCGGGAGGGGAGGGATCCTACAATGAGCAGTTCTTC
TRBD1 TRBJ2-7 TRBV24-1 15 few CATSDPGTGSREQYF TGTGCCACCAGTGATCCGGGGACAGGCTCGCGGGAGCAGTACTTC
NA TRBJ2-1 TRBV12-3/TRBV12-4 17 many CASSLRPWLSSYNEQFF TGTGCCAGCAGTTTACGGCCTTGGCTTAGCTCCTACAATGAGCAGTTCTTC